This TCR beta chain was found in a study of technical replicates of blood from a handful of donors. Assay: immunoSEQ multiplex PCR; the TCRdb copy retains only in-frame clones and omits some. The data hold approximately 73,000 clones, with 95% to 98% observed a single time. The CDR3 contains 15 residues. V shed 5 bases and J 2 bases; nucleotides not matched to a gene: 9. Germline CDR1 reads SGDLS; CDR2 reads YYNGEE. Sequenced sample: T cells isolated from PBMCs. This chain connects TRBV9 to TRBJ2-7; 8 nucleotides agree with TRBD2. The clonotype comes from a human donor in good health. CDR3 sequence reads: CASSAGGGITYEQYF. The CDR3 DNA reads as TGTGCCAGCAGTGCCGGGGGGGGGATCACCTACGAGCAGTACTTC.